The 12 T cell receptor beta chains below all came from one sample that was sequenced in a study of cytomegalovirus exposure and HLA in healthy donors. Clones were read by immunoSEQ multiplex PCR, and TCRdb kept only the in-frame ones, dropping some. The profile shows under 200,000 clones, around 80% of them singletons. The sample consisted of PBMCs. The receptors derive from a woman between 25 and 40 years old in good health and CMV-seronegative.

This clone turned up a few times. The chain recombines TRBV30 with TRBJ1-2; D uncertain. CDR1 and CDR2 from the germline V gene are GTSNPN and SVGIG (reference sequence). The CDR3 extends over 10 amino acids. Trimming shortened V by 3 bases and J by 10 bases, and 9 bases separated the two germline ends. The CDR3 DNA reads TGTGCCTGGAGGGAGATTATCTACACCTTC. Its protein is CAWREIIYTF.

The V and J genes are TRBV5-4 and TRBJ2-3; TRBD1 aligns across 9 bases. The V segment lost 0 bases and the J segment 1 base; nucleotides outside the gene matches: 3. The germline gives CDR1 SGHNT, CDR2 YYREEE (reference sequence). This CDR3 is built from 16 residues. CDR3 sequence (DNA): TGTGCCAGCAGCTTGGGTGGACAGGGGCGCACAGATACGCAGTATTTT. This translates into CASSLGGQGRTDTQYF.

The rearrangement links TRBV6-5 to TRBJ1-6; D is undetermined. V shed 3 bases and J shed 0 bases, with 6 bases lying between them. Germline CDR1 and CDR2: MNHEY and SVGAGI. The CDR3 is made up of 15 amino acids. The CDR3 nucleotides are TGTGCCAGCAGTTATGGAGGCTCCTATAATTCACCCCTCCACTTT. The encoded protein is CASSYGGSYNSPLHF.

The chain is built from TRBV29-1 and TRBJ1-1; D not resolved. CDR3 length: 13 amino acids. V lost 4 bases and J lost 1, with 10 bases in between. Per germline, CDR1 SQVTM and CDR2 ANQGSEA. The CDR3 region is CSVVANQNTEAFF. The CDR3 DNA reads as TGCAGCGTTGTGGCAAATCAGAACACTGAAGCTTTCTTT.

The gene calls are TRBV4-2 and TRBJ1-2, with a possible D match to TRBD1 (6 bases). The V end was cut by 3 bases, the J end by 7 bases, with 15 bases between. CDR1 is LGHNA and CDR2 is YNFKEQ in the germline V gene. The CDR3 is 14 amino acids. The DNA of the CDR3 is TGTGCCAGCAGCCAGCTACAGGGTATCGGTGGCTACACCTTC. It codes for CASSQLQGIGGYTF.

The genes are TRBV28 and TRBJ1-2; TRBD1 matches at 7 bases. V shed 7 bases and J 2 bases; nucleotides not matched to a gene: 10. The CDR3 covers 15 residues. The germline CDR1 and CDR2 sequences are MDHEN and SYDVKM. The CDR3: CASTPVGRGNYGYTF. For the CDR3, the DNA is TGTGCCAGCACCCCCGTCGGCAGGGGGAACTATGGCTACACCTTC.

The rearrangement joins TRBV9 to TRBJ2-2; 7 bases match TRBD1. Germline V gives CDR1 SGDLS, CDR2 YYNGEE. The V and J ends lost 3 bases and 2 bases, in that order; junction bases with no gene match: 10. The CDR3 spans 17 residues. Here the CDR3 DNA reads TGTGCCAGCAGCGACACCGGGACAGTGACTAACACCGGGGAGCTGTTTTTT. It codes for CASSDTGTVTNTGELFF.

The rearrangement uses TRBV7-8 and TRBJ2-7; D may be TRBD1 (5 bases). Trimming removed 0 bases at V and 1 base at J, with 7 bases between. CDR1 and CDR2 (germline): SGHVS, FQNEAQ. This CDR3 has 14 amino acids. The chain's CDR3 is CASSLAGPSYEQYF. In DNA, the CDR3 is TGTGCCAGCAGCTTAGCGGGGCCGTCCTACGAGCAGTACTTC.

V and J are TRBV7-8 and TRBJ2-6; the match to TRBD1 covers 10 bases. Germline CDR1 and CDR2: SGHVS and FQNEAQ. This CDR3 is 18 amino acids long. J was trimmed by 1 base and V by 8 bases; bases with no gene match: 11. The CDR3, as DNA: TGTGCCAGCCTGATAGGGGACAGGGGTTTTTCTGGGGCCAACGTCCTGACTTTC. Protein: CASLIGDRGFSGANVLTF.

The rearrangement joins TRBV5-1 to TRBJ2-2, with D possibly TRBD1 on 5 matching bases. V lost 7 bases to trimming and J lost 0 bases, with 7 bases between them. This CDR3 comprises 13 residues. The germline V gene encodes CDR1 SGHRS and CDR2 YFSETQ. CDR3 nucleotides: TGCGCCAGCTCAGGGTCGAACACCGGGGAGCTGTTTTTT. As protein: CASSGSNTGELFF.

This chain links TRBV15 with TRBJ2-5; D unresolved. This CDR3 is built from 13 residues. Germline CDR1 LNHNV, CDR2 YYDKDF (reference sequence). Trimming left V 0 bases short and J 7 bases short, with 9 bases between. CDR3 sequence (DNA): TGTGCCACCAGCAGAGACCCGACGGGGACCCAGTACTTC. It encodes CATSRDPTGTQYF. Variable domain in full (rest from reference TRBV15 and TRBJ2-5): DAMVIQNPRYQVTQFGKPVTLSCSQTLNHNVMYWYQQKSSQAPKLLFHYYDKDFNNEADTPDNFQSRRPNTSFCFLDIRSPGLGDTAMYLCATSRDPTGTQYFGPGTRLLVL.

This clone showed up just a few times. CDR3 region: CASSVAAGGDQPQHF. Here the CDR3 DNA reads TGTGCCAGCAGCGTAGCGGCAGGGGGTGATCAGCCCCAGCATTTT. The J gene is TRBJ1-5, the V gene TRBV9; 7 positions agree with TRBD1. Germline V gives CDR1 SGDLS, CDR2 YYNGEE. This CDR3 has 15 residues. Losses at the gene ends were 0 bases for V and 5 bases for J; bases not matched to a gene: 5.